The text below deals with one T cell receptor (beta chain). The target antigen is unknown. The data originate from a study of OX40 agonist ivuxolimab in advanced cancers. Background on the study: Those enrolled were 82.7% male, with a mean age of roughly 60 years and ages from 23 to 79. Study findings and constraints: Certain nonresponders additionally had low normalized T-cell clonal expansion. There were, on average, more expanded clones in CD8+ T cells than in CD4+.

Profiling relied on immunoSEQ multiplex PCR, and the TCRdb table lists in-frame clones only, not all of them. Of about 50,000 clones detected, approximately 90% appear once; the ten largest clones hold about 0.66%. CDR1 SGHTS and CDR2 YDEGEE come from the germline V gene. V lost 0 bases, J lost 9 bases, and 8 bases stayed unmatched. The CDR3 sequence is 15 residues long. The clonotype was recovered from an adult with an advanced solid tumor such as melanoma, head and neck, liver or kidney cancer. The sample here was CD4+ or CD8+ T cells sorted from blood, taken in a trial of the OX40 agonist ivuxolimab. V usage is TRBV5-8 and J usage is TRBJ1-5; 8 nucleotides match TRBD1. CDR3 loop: CASSLEDRAFGPQHF. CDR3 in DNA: TGTGCCAGCAGCTTGGAGGACAGGGCCTTCGGGCCCCAGCATTTT.